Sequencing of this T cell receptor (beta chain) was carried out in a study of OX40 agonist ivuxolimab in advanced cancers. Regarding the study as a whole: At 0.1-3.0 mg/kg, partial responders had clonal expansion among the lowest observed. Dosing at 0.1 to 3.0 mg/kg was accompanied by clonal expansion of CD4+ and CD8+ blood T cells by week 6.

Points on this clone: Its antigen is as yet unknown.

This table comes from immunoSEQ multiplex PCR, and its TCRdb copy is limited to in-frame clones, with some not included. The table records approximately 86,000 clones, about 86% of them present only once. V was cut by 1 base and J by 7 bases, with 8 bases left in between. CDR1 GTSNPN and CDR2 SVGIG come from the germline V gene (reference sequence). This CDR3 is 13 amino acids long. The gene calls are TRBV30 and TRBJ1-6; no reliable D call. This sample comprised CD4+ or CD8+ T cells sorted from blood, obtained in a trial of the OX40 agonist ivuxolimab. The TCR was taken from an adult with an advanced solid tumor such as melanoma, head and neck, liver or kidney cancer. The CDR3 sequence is CAWSAGRNSPLHF. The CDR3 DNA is TGTGCCTGGAGTGCAGGACGGAATTCACCCCTCCACTTT.